The clone carrying this T cell receptor beta chain has just one count. No antigen is known for it. This record belongs to a study of beta chain features in type 1 diabetes. Study-wide results and caveats: In all four CD4+ subsets, TCRB CDR3 length was significantly, moderately reduced in type 1 diabetes.

All of the isolated RNA was reverse transcribed, so expressed TCRB transcripts were sequenced. Clones were read by immunoSEQ multiplex PCR, and TCRdb kept only the in-frame ones, dropping some. The repertoire holds 55,000 to 80,000 clones, with around 49% as singletons. The CDR3 covers 17 residues. Germline assignment: CDR1 SGHTA and CDR2 FQGNSA. V gave up 0 bases and J gave up 6 bases; unmatched junction bases: 12. The sample comprised central memory CD4+ T cells from blood. The clonotype comes from a man aged 30 to 45 with type 1 diabetes. The chain uses TRBV7-2 and TRBJ2-7; 9 bases match TRBD2. CDR3 DNA: TGTGCCAGCAGCTTAGCAGTAAGCTGGAGCGGGAGGTCCGAGCAGTACTTC. The encoded protein is CASSLAVSWSGRSEQYF.